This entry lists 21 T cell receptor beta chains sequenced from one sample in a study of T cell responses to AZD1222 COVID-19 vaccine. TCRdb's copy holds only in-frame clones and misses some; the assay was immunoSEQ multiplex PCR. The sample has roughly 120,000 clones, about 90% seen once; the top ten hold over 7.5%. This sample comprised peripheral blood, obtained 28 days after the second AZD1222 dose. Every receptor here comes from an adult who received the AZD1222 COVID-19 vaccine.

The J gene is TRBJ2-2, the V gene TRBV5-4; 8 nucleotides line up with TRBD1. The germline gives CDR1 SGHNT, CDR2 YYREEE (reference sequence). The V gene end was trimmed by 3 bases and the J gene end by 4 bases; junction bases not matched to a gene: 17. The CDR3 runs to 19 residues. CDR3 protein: CASSYGRGGQGIVTGELFF. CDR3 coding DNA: TGTGCCAGCAGCTATGGACGGGGCGGACAGGGTATCGTCACCGGGGAGCTGTTTTTT.

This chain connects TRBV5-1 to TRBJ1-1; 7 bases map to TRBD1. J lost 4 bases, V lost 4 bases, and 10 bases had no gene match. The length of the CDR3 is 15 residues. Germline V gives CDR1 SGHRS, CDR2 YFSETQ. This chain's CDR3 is CASSPQTGWSTEAFF. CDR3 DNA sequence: TGCGCCAGCAGCCCGCAGACAGGGTGGAGCACTGAAGCTTTCTTT.

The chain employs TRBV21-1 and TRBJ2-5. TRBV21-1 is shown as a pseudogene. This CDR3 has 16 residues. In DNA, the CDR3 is TGTGCCAGCAGCAAAGGCCGGGACGCCCAACAAGAGACCCAGTACTTC. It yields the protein CASSKGRDAQQETQYF.

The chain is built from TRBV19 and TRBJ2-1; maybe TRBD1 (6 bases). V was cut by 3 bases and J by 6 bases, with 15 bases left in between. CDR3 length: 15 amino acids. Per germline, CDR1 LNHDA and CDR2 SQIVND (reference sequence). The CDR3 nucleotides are TGTGCCAGTAGTATCCCGGACAGAGGGATCAATGAGCAGTTCTTC. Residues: CASSIPDRGINEQFF.

In nucleotides, the CDR3 is TGCAGTGCTAGCGCAACCTACGAGCAGTACTTC. Translation: CSASATYEQYF. V gene TRBV20-1 combines with J gene TRBJ2-7; D gene unclear. V was trimmed by 3 bases and J by 2 bases, leaving 5 bases between them. The CDR3 length is 11 residues. Germline CDR1 is DFQATT and CDR2 is SNEGSKA (reference sequence).

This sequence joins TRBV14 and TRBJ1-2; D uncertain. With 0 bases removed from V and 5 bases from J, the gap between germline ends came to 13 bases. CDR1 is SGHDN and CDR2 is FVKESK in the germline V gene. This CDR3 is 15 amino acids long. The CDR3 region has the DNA TGTGCCAGCAGCCAAGAAAGGTTTGCGGCTTATGGCTACACCTTC. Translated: CASSQERFAAYGYTF.

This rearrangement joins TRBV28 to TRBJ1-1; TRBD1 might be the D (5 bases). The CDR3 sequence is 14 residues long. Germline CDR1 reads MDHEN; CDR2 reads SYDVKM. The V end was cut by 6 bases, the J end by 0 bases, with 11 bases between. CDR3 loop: CASRGGTVNTEAFF. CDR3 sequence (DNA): TGTGCCAGCAGAGGCGGGACGGTGAACACTGAAGCTTTCTTT.

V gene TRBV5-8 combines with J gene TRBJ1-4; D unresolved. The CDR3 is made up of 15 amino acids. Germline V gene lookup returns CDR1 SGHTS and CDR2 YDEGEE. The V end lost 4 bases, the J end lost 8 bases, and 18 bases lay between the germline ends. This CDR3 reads CASSANPLRGEKLFF. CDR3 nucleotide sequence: TGTGCCAGCAGCGCCAACCCGCTCCGAGGGGAAAAACTGTTTTTT. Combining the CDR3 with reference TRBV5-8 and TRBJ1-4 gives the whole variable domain EAGVTQSPTHLIKTRGQQATLRCSPISGHTSVYWYQQALGLGLQFLLWYDEGEERNRGNFPPRFSGRQFPNYSSELNVNALELEDSALYLCASSANPLRGEKLFFGSGTQLSVL.

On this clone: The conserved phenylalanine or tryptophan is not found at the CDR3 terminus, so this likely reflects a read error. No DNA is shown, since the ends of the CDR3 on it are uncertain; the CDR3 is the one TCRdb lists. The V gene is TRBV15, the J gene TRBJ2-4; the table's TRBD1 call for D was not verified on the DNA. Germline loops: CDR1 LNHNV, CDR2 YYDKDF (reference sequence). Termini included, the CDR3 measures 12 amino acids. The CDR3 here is CATGDHRDTSLL.

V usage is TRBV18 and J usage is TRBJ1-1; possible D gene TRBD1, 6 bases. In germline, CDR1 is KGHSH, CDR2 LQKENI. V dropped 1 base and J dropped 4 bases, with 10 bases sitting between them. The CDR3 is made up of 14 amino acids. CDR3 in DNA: TGTGCCAGCTCACCACAGGGGGACGGCACTGAAGCTTTCTTT. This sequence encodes CASSPQGDGTEAFF.

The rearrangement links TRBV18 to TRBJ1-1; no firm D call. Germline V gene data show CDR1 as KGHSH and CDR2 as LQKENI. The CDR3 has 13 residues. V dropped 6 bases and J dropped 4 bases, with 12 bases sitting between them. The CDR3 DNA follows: TGTGCCAGCTCTGTTGGGAGTCCCACTGAAGCTTTCTTT. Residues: CASSVGSPTEAFF.

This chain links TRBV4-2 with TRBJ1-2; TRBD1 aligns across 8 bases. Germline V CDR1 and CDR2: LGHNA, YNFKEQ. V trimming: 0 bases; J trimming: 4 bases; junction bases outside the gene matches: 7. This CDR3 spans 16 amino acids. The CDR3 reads CASSQDPQTGVYGYTF. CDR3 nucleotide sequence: TGTGCCAGCAGCCAAGATCCTCAGACAGGGGTCTATGGCTACACCTTC.

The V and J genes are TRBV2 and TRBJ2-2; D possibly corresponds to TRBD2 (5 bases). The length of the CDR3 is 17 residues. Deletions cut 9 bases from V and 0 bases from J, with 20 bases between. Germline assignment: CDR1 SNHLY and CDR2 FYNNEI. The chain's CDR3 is CASTGSSYVANTGELFF. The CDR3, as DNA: TGTGCCAGTACGGGGTCCTCTTATGTGGCGAACACCGGGGAGCTGTTTTTT. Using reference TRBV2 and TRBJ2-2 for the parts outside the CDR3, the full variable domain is EPEVTQTPSHQVTQMGQEVILRCVPISNHLYFYWYRQILGQKVEFLVSFYNNEISEKSEIFDDQFSVERPDGSNFTLKIRSTKLEDSAMYFCASTGSSYVANTGELFFGEGSRLTVL.

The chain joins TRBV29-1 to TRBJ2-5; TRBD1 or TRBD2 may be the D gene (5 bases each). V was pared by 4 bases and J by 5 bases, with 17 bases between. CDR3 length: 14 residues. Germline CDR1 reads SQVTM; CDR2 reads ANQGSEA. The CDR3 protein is CSVVQQRGTETQYF. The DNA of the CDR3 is TGCAGCGTTGTTCAACAGCGAGGGACGGAGACCCAGTACTTC.

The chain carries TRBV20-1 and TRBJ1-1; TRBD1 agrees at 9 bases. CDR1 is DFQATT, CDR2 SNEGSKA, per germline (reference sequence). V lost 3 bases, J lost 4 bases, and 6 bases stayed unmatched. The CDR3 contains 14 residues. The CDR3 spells CSASPQGAGTEAFF. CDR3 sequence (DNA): TGCAGTGCTAGTCCACAGGGGGCGGGCACTGAAGCTTTCTTT.

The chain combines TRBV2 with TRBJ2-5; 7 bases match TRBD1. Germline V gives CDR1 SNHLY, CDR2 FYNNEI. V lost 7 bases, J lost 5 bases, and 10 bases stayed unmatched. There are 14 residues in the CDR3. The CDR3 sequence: CASTSQGVWETQYF. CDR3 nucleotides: TGTGCCAGCACCTCTCAGGGGGTTTGGGAGACCCAGTACTTC.

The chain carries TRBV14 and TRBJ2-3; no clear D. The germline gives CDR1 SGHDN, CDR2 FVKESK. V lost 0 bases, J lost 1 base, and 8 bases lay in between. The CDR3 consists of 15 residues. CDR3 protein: CASSQETDGTDTQYF. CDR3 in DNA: TGTGCCAGCAGCCAAGAGACGGACGGCACAGATACGCAGTATTTT.

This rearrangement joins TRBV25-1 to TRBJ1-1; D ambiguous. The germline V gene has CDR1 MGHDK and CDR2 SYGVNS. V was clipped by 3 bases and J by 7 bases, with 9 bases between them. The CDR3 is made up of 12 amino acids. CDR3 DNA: TGTGCCAGCAGTGACCTTCTAGGTGAAGCTTTCTTT. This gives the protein CASSDLLGEAFF.

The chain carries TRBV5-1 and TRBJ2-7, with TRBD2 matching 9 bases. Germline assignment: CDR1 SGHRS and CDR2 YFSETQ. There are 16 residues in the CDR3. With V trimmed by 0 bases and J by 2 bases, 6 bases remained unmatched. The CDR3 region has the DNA TGCGCCAGCAGCTTGGTGGCGAGCGGGGGGACCTACGAGCAGTACTTC. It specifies CASSLVASGGTYEQYF.

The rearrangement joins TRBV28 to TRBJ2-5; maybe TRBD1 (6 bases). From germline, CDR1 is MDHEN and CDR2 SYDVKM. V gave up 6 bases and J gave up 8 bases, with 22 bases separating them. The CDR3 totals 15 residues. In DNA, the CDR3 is TGTGCCAGCAGCCCCCGGACAGTTCAAGTTGAAACCCAGTACTTC. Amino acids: CASSPRTVQVETQYF.

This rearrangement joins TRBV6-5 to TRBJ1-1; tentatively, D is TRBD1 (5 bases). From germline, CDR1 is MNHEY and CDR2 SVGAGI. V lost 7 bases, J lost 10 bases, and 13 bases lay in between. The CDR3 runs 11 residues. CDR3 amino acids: CASITGGIAFF. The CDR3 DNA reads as TGTGCCAGCATCACGGGGGGAATAGCTTTCTTT.